The text below deals with one T cell receptor (beta chain). V gave up 2 bases and J gave up 3 bases, with 7 bases separating them. Germline CDR1 is MDHEN and CDR2 is SYDVKM. The CDR3 totals 14 residues. The record originates from a study of cytomegalovirus exposure and HLA in healthy donors. PCR primers comprised 60 Vbeta and 13 Jbeta primers. Profiled with immunoSEQ multiplex PCR; TCRdb holds only in-frame clones, not every one. This sample has fewer than 150,000 clones, with roughly 80% found just once. The chain is built from TRBV28 and TRBJ2-2; D is perhaps TRBD1 (5 bases). The sample comprised PBMCs. This clonotype was obtained from a male donor in good health and CMV-seronegative. The CDR3 region is CASSLTRDTGELFF. The CDR3 DNA is TGTGCCAGCAGTTTAACCAGGGACACCGGGGAGCTGTTTTTT.